These 18 T cell receptor beta chains share one sample of origin, sequenced in a study of blood T cells in healthy people across ages. Primers used in a second PCR of about 7 to 11 cycles were a sample-barcoded 5' primer and a J-beta primer mix. Each CDR3 protein is one row after TCRdb ran MiXCR on the 5' RACE reads. The data hold around 1,500,000 distinct CDR3 sequences, with roughly 40% observed a single time. Sample: blood. These receptors were taken from a woman aged 18-29 years in good health.

The genes are TRBV10-3 and TRBJ2-1; D uncertain. Trimming shortened V by 0 bases and J by 8 bases, and 14 bases separated the two germline ends. The germline gives CDR1 ENHRY, CDR2 SYGVKD. The CDR3 loop spans 15 amino acids. As DNA, the CDR3 is TGTGCCATCAGTGAGTCCCGGGTCCAAGGCGATGAGCAGTTCTTC. Translated, it gives CAISESRVQGDEQFF.

The V and J genes are TRBV7-2 and TRBJ2-3; 7 nucleotides agree with TRBD2. Per the germline V gene, CDR1 is SGHTA and CDR2 is FQGNSA. V shed 8 bases and J 0 bases; nucleotides not matched to a gene: 8. There are 15 residues in the CDR3. The CDR3 coding sequence is TGTGCCAGCGTCCTCGCGGGGGTTAGCACAGATACGCAGTATTTT. It encodes CASVLAGVSTDTQYF.

V usage is TRBV11-2 and J usage is TRBJ1-1; D is undetermined. The CDR3 runs to 15 residues. Germline V gives CDR1 SGHAT, CDR2 FQNNGV. The V end was cut by 2 bases, the J end by 6 bases, with 16 bases between. CDR3: CASSLREGRSAEAFF. CDR3 coding DNA: TGTGCCAGCAGCTTACGGGAGGGAAGGAGCGCTGAAGCTTTCTTT.

The rearrangement links TRBV6-1 to TRBJ1-1; D uncertain. Germline V gene sequence: CDR1 MNHNS, CDR2 SASEGT. V gave up 7 bases and J gave up 1 base, with 13 bases separating them. The CDR3 spans 14 residues. The CDR3 here is CASTLTLTNTEAFF. The CDR3 DNA sequence: TGTGCCAGCACCTTGACACTAACGAACACTGAAGCTTTCTTT.

The chain is built from TRBV6-1 and TRBJ2-4; 8 nucleotides match TRBD1. The J segment lost 13 bases and the V segment lost 6 bases, leaving 11 bases of the junction unmatched. The CDR3 has 13 amino acids. In germline, CDR1 is MNHNS, CDR2 SASEGT. CDR3 region: CASRPDRANEQYF. The CDR3 DNA reads as TGTGCCAGCAGGCCGGACAGGGCCAATGAGCAGTACTTC.

The gene calls are TRBV7-9 and TRBJ1-1, with D perhaps TRBD1 (5 bases). Trimming left V 4 bases short and J 7 bases short, with 19 bases between. Germline assignment: CDR1 SEHNR and CDR2 FQNEAQ (reference sequence). The CDR3 covers 15 residues. The CDR3 reads CASSSGSGEGGEAFF. CDR3 DNA: TGTGCCAGCAGCTCAGGGTCCGGGGAGGGAGGTGAAGCTTTCTTT.

This clonotype has a count of ten or more. The chain couples TRBV5-1 to TRBJ2-1; TRBD2 might be the D (6 bases). V lost 1 base to trimming and J lost 5 bases, with 13 bases between them. CDR1 is SGHRS and CDR2 is YFSETQ in the germline V gene. This CDR3 has 15 amino acids. The CDR3 loop is CASSLSAREDNEQFF. The CDR3 DNA is TGCGCCAGCAGCTTGTCAGCCAGGGAGGACAATGAGCAGTTCTTC.

The sample holds a few counts of this clonotype. The CDR3 reads CASSQDQGTDGYTF. The CDR3 DNA follows: TGTGCCAGCAGCCAAGACCAGGGGACGGATGGCTACACCTTC. This chain uses TRBV3-1 with TRBJ1-2; TRBD1 might be the D (6 bases). The CDR3 is made up of 14 amino acids. The germline V gene has CDR1 LGHDT and CDR2 YNNKEL (reference sequence). The V end lost 0 bases, the J end lost 6 bases, and 11 bases lay between the germline ends.

This chain joins TRBV20-1 and TRBJ2-1, with no clear D. Germline V gives CDR1 DFQATT, CDR2 SNEGSKA (reference sequence). Trimming removed 1 base from V and 8 bases from J, with 12 bases in between. The CDR3 contains 13 residues. CDR3 DNA sequence: TGCAGTGCTAGAGCCCTGCTTCAGTATGAGCAGTTCTTC. This translates into CSARALLQYEQFF.

The chain employs TRBV12-3 or TRBV12-4 and TRBJ2-7; D unclear. The CDR3 sequence is 16 residues long. The germline V and J ends were trimmed by 1 base and 1 base, with 14 bases remaining between them. For the CDR3, the DNA is TGTGCCAGCAGTTTAGGAGTCGGCTTCGGGTCCTACGAGCAGTACTTC. It translates to CASSLGVGFGSYEQYF.

This clonotype occurred a few times. The J gene is TRBJ2-3, the V gene TRBV18, with D perhaps TRBD2 (6 bases). The CDR3 is 15 amino acids. Trimming cost V 2 bases and J 0 bases, with 9 bases left between them. Germline V gene sequence: CDR1 KGHSH, CDR2 LQKENI. Here the CDR3 DNA reads TGTGCCAGCTCACCAGGGACTCCGAGCACAGATACGCAGTATTTT. Translation: CASSPGTPSTDTQYF.

V and J are TRBV7-9 and TRBJ2-7; a possible D gene is TRBD1 (6 bases). Germline V gene data show CDR1 as SEHNR and CDR2 as FQNEAQ (reference sequence). Between the trimmed V and J ends, which lost 5 bases and 1 base, there was a span of 12 bases. This CDR3 spans 14 amino acids. The DNA for the CDR3 is TGTGCCAGCAGCGAGACAGGTTTTTCCTACGAGCAGTACTTC. Its protein product is CASSETGFSYEQYF.

The sample holds one count of this clonotype. The chain links TRBV12-5 to TRBJ2-1, with D hard to call. V shed 5 bases and J shed 5 bases, with 10 bases lying between them. The germline V gene encodes CDR1 LGHNT and CDR2 FRNRAP. This CDR3 region has 13 residues. This CDR3 reads CASGAGPDNEQFF. CDR3 in DNA: TGTGCTAGTGGTGCAGGACCAGACAATGAGCAGTTCTTC.

This rearrangement joins TRBV12-3 or TRBV12-4 to TRBJ2-1; 10 bases fit TRBD2. CDR3 length: 18 residues. V lost 1 base and J lost 1; bases outside the gene matches: 7. CDR3 in DNA: TGTGCCAGCAGTTTAGGTCTAGCGGGAGTCTTTTCCTACAATGAGCAGTTCTTC. Its translation is CASSLGLAGVFSYNEQFF.

This rearrangement joins TRBV20-1 to TRBJ1-1, with a tentative D call TRBD1 (5 bases). Germline V CDR1 and CDR2: DFQATT, SNEGSKA (reference sequence). Trimming shortened V by 0 bases and J by 0 bases, and 20 bases separated the two germline ends. The CDR3 totals 18 residues. The CDR3 nucleotides are TGCAGTGCTAGAGACTGGGGGGGGATGGGGCGGATGAACACTGAAGCTTTCTTT. Its protein product is CSARDWGGMGRMNTEAFF.

The chain carries TRBV14 and TRBJ2-5, with 9 bases fitting TRBD2. The CDR3 has 18 amino acids. The ends lost 0 bases at V and 2 bases at J; junction bases unmatched: 10. The V gene's germline CDR1 is SGHDN and CDR2 FVKESK. Here the CDR3 DNA reads TGTGCCAGCAGCCAAGATTTAGGGGTGGGACTAGCTCAAGAGACCCAGTACTTC. It yields the protein CASSQDLGVGLAQETQYF.

This clonotype has more than one count but fewer than ten. The rearrangement links TRBV2 to TRBJ2-3; unclear D gene. This CDR3 region has 14 residues. From germline, CDR1 is SNHLY and CDR2 FYNNEI. V lost 7 bases, J lost 2 bases, and 13 bases lay in between. The CDR3 coding sequence is TGTGCCAGCAAGGACCACACAAACACAGATACGCAGTATTTT. This encodes CASKDHTNTDTQYF.

The rearrangement uses TRBV4-1 and TRBJ2-1; D might be TRBD2 (5 bases). V lost 1 base to trimming and J lost 3 bases, with 10 bases between them. CDR1 and CDR2 (germline): MGHRA, YSYEKL. CDR3 length equals 15 residues. As DNA, the CDR3 is TGCGCCAGCAGCCAAGCGAGCGGAGACTACAATGAGCAGTTCTTC. Translating gives CASSQASGDYNEQFF.